Listed here are 16 T cell receptor beta chains from one sample, sequenced in a study of cytomegalovirus exposure and HLA in healthy donors. 60 Vbeta and 13 Jbeta primers were used in PCR. Generated by immunoSEQ multiplex PCR, the TCRdb table keeps only in-frame clones and is missing some. The table shows 170,000 or so clones, with approximately 80% occurring only once. The sequencing sample was made of PBMCs. The receptors originated from a woman aged 45-59 years in good health and CMV-seropositive.

V is TRBV4-1 and J is TRBJ1-6; 7 bases align to TRBD1. With 4 bases clipped from V and 5 bases from J, the junction kept 2 bases outside the gene matches. Looked up from germline, CDR1 is MGHRA and CDR2 is YSYEKL. This CDR3 is built from 14 residues. The CDR3 protein is CASSLGQNNSPLHF. The CDR3 region has the DNA TGCGCCAGCAGCCTGGGACAGAATAATTCACCCCTCCACTTT.

A note on this clone: An end of the junction does not agree with germline; a read error may underlie this. V is TRBV5-1 and J is TRBJ2-6; D might be TRBD1 (5 bases). CDR1 is SGHRS, CDR2 YFSETQ, per germline. This CDR3 has 16 residues. Here the CDR3 DNA reads TGCGCCAGCAGCTTAGGACGACCCTCTGGGGCCAACGGCCTGACTTTC. This encodes CASSLGRPSGANGLTF.

The J gene is TRBJ2-1, the V gene TRBV2; 13 bases line up with TRBD2. V gave up 0 bases and J gave up 0 bases; unmatched junction bases: 5. Germline CDR1 reads SNHLY; CDR2 reads FYNNEI. The CDR3 runs to 19 residues. DNA of the CDR3: TGTGCCAGCAGTGAAGCCGGGACTAGCGGGACTCCCTCCTACAATGAGCAGTTCTTC. Encoded protein: CASSEAGTSGTPSYNEQFF.

This sequence joins TRBV15 and TRBJ2-2, with 7 positions matching TRBD2. The V and J ends lost 2 bases and 5 bases, in that order; junction bases with no gene match: 8. There are 16 residues in the CDR3. CDR1 is LNHNV and CDR2 is YYDKDF in the germline V gene (reference sequence). The CDR3 here is CATSRPSGLSTGELFF. The CDR3 DNA reads as TGTGCCACCAGCAGACCCTCGGGACTAAGTACCGGGGAGCTGTTTTTT.

The rearrangement joins TRBV4-3 to TRBJ2-1, with D tentatively TRBD1 (6 bases). Germline V CDR1 and CDR2: LGHNA, YSLEER. The length of the CDR3 is 15 residues. V was shortened by 1 base and J by 12 bases, with 19 bases between the two germline ends. CDR3 residues: CASSQVQGSNFGQFF. As DNA, the CDR3 is TGCGCCAGCAGCCAAGTTCAGGGGTCGAACTTCGGGCAGTTCTTC.

This chain connects TRBV7-3 to TRBJ2-7; TRBD2 matches at 7 bases. CDR1 and CDR2 (germline): SGHTA, FQGTGA. With V trimmed by 5 bases and J by 6 bases, 7 bases remained unmatched. The CDR3 has 13 residues. As DNA, the CDR3 is TGTGCCAGCAGCCCGGGGGGAGGGGTCGAGCAGTACTTC. This gives the protein CASSPGGGVEQYF.

This clone has just a few counts. V usage is TRBV4-1 and J usage is TRBJ1-1, with D perhaps TRBD1 (5 bases). With 0 bases removed from V and 9 bases from J, the gap between germline ends came to 11 bases. Germline V lookup: CDR1 MGHRA, CDR2 YSYEKL. This CDR3 region has 13 residues. This chain's CDR3 is CASSQDRAVKAFF. The CDR3 DNA follows: TGCGCCAGCAGCCAAGACAGGGCGGTCAAAGCTTTCTTT.

The rearrangement uses TRBV28 and TRBJ1-3, with 8 bases identical to TRBD1. This CDR3 spans 14 amino acids. V shed 6 bases, J shed 4 bases, and the junction held 5 bases outside the gene matches. Germline values: CDR1 MDHEN, CDR2 SYDVKM. CDR3 in DNA: TGTGCCAGCAGCTTTAGACAGGGGGGAAACACCATATATTTT. This gives the protein CASSFRQGGNTIYF.

The chain links TRBV9 to TRBJ2-7, with 11 bases identical to TRBD1. In germline, CDR1 is SGDLS, CDR2 YYNGEE. Trimming took 4 bases from V and 0 from J; bases not matched to a gene: 9. The CDR3 has 17 residues. The CDR3 region has the DNA TGTGCCAGCAGCCCTCGCCGAGGACAGGGGGCCTCCTACGAGCAGTACTTC. It codes for CASSPRRGQGASYEQYF.

This chain connects TRBV2 to TRBJ1-5; 9 bases align to TRBD1. The CDR3 is 17 amino acids. From germline, CDR1 is SNHLY and CDR2 FYNNEI. J gave up 0 bases and V 6 bases, and 9 bases lay outside the gene matches. CDR3 in DNA: TGTGCCAGCAGGAGGACAGGGGACCCATATAGCAATCAGCCCCAGCATTTT. The encoded protein is CASRRTGDPYSNQPQHF. The variable domain in full, with the rest retrieved from reference TRBV2 and TRBJ1-5, is EPEVTQTPSHQVTQMGQEVILRCVPISNHLYFYWYRQILGQKVEFLVSFYNNEISEKSEIFDDQFSVERPDGSNFTLKIRSTKLEDSAMYFCASRRTGDPYSNQPQHFGDGTRLSIL.

V usage is TRBV27 and J usage is TRBJ1-2; TRBD1 matches at 7 bases. The length of the CDR3 is 15 residues. With V trimmed by 3 bases and J by 0 bases, 4 bases remained unmatched. CDR1 is MNHEY and CDR2 is SMNVEV in the germline V gene (reference sequence). The CDR3 DNA sequence: TGTGCCAGCAGTTTGCGGACAGGCGCTAACTATGGCTACACCTTC. Translated: CASSLRTGANYGYTF.

J is TRBJ1-4 and V is TRBV13; possible D gene TRBD1, 6 bases. Looked up from germline, CDR1 is PRHDT and CDR2 is FYEKMQ (reference sequence). V was clipped by 0 bases and J by 7 bases, with 9 bases between them. This CDR3 comprises 14 residues. The CDR3 here is CASSLGSRGEKLFF. In nucleotides, the CDR3 is TGTGCCAGCAGCTTAGGGTCCAGGGGTGAAAAACTGTTTTTT.

The rearrangement uses TRBV6-6 and TRBJ2-7; TRBD1 matches 7 bases. The germline gives CDR1 MNHNY, CDR2 SVGAGI (reference sequence). The trim removed 5 bases at V and 0 bases at J, leaving 7 bases unmatched. The CDR3 covers 15 residues. CDR3 sequence: CASSLPGTASYEQYF. The CDR3 nucleotides read TGTGCCAGCAGTCTACCCGGGACAGCCTCCTACGAGCAGTACTTC.

The V call is TRBV28, the J call TRBJ1-3; D gene ambiguous. Looked up from germline, CDR1 is MDHEN and CDR2 is SYDVKM. V shed 1 base and J shed 0 bases, with 10 bases lying between them. This CDR3 is 16 amino acids long. Here the CDR3 DNA reads TGTGCCAGCAGTTTATTTCAGGAACACTCTGGAAACACCATATATTTT. Translating it yields CASSLFQEHSGNTIYF.

This clone appeared a few times. The rearrangement joins TRBV11-2 to TRBJ2-2, with 12 bases that match TRBD2. After removal of 3 bases from V and 2 bases from J, the junction contained 10 bases not matched to a gene. Germline V gives CDR1 SGHAT, CDR2 FQNNGV. The CDR3 consists of 19 residues. This CDR3 is CASSLWGQLAGGNTGELFF. As DNA, the CDR3 is TGTGCCAGCAGCTTGTGGGGCCAACTAGCGGGGGGAAACACCGGGGAGCTGTTTTTT. The full variable domain, completed using reference TRBV11-2 and TRBJ2-2, is EAGVAQSPRYKIIEKRQSVAFWCNPISGHATLYWYQQILGQGPKLLIQFQNNGVVDDSQLPKDRFSAERLKGVDSTLKIQPAKLEDSAVYLCASSLWGQLAGGNTGELFFGEGSRLTVL.

The CDR3 DNA is TGCGCCAGCAGCCAAGGACTAGCGGGAGGCAATGAGCAGTTCTTC. Protein sequence: CASSQGLAGGNEQFF. V usage is TRBV4-1 and J usage is TRBJ2-1; 13 bases fit TRBD2. The CDR3 is 15 amino acids. V gave up 1 base and J gave up 6 bases; unmatched junction bases: 0. CDR1 MGHRA and CDR2 YSYEKL come from the germline V gene.